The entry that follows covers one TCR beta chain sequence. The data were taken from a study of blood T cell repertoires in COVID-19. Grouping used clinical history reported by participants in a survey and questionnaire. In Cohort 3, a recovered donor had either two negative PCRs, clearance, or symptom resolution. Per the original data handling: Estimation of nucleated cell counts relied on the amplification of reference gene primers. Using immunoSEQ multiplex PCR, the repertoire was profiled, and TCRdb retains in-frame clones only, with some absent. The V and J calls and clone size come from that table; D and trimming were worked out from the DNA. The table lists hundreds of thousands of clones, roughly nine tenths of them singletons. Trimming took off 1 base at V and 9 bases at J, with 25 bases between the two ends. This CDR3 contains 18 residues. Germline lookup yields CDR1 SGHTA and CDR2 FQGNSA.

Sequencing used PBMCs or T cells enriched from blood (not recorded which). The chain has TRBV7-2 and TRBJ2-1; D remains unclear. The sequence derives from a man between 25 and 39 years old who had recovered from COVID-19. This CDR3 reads CASSLGGARGRRSGEQFF. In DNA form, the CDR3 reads TGTGCCAGCAGCTTAGGAGGCGCGAGAGGCCGGCGTTCCGGTGAGCAGTTCTTC.